These 26 T cell receptor beta chains were all obtained from the same sample, sequenced in a study of T cell responses to AZD1222 COVID-19 vaccine. The assay was immunoSEQ multiplex PCR, and TCRdb's table has in-frame clones only and misses some. The sample records 160,000 or so clones, 85% to 95% being singletons. Sequenced material: peripheral blood, taken on day 0 of AZD1222 vaccination. The receptors come from an adult in good health.

The chain carries TRBV27 and TRBJ1-2, with TRBD1 matching 8 bases. This CDR3 contains 14 residues. Germline trimming cut 3 bases from V and 3 bases from J; bases unmatched to any gene: 3. Germline assignment: CDR1 MNHEY and CDR2 SMNVEV (reference sequence). The CDR3 sequence: CASSLKDRDYGYTF. CDR3 in DNA: TGTGCCAGCAGTTTGAAGGACAGGGACTATGGCTACACCTTC.

The chain employs TRBV6-5 and TRBJ2-7, with D perhaps TRBD1 (6 bases). Trimming removed 6 bases from V and 2 bases from J, with 14 bases in between. There are 14 residues in the CDR3. Germline V gene lookup returns CDR1 MNHEY and CDR2 SVGAGI. The CDR3 spells CASSSGTKAYEQYF. The CDR3, as DNA: TGTGCCAGCAGCTCCGGGACAAAGGCCTACGAGCAGTACTTC.

The gene calls are TRBV19 and TRBJ2-5; 8 bases are shared with TRBD1. J gave up 5 bases and V 4 bases, and 9 bases lay outside the gene matches. The CDR3 has 15 residues. Germline CDR1 is LNHDA and CDR2 is SQIVND (reference sequence). The CDR3 region is CASSRGQGTPETQYF. The CDR3 nucleotides read TGTGCCAGTAGTAGAGGACAGGGCACCCCGGAGACCCAGTACTTC.

The chain carries TRBV18 and TRBJ1-1; tentative D call: TRBD1 (5 bases). The CDR3 runs to 14 residues. Trimming removed 3 bases at V and 4 bases at J, with 12 bases between. Germline V gene data show CDR1 as KGHSH and CDR2 as LQKENI. CDR3 in amino acids: CASSPTALGTEAFF. DNA for the CDR3: TGTGCCAGCTCACCGACAGCTTTGGGCACTGAAGCTTTCTTT.

This chain connects TRBV6-5 to TRBJ1-1, with 10 bases that match TRBD1. From germline, CDR1 is MNHEY and CDR2 SVGAGI. J lost 5 bases, V lost 8 bases, and 8 bases had no gene match. This CDR3 is 14 amino acids long. In DNA form, the CDR3 reads TGTGCCAGCTTGACAGGGGGCGCGGCGACTGAAGCTTTCTTT. The encoded protein is CASLTGGAATEAFF.

The chain carries TRBV14 and TRBJ1-1, with a tentative D call TRBD1 (5 bases). The CDR3 is 13 amino acids. V was cut by 4 bases and J by 1 base, with 7 bases left in between. Germline V gene data show CDR1 as SGHDN and CDR2 as FVKESK. In DNA form, the CDR3 reads TGTGCCAGCAGCCCGGGACCGAACACTGAAGCTTTCTTT. Translated, it gives CASSPGPNTEAFF.

The V gene is TRBV2, the J gene TRBJ2-7; D call uncertain. Germline V gives CDR1 SNHLY, CDR2 FYNNEI. This CDR3 spans 16 amino acids. Trimming took off 2 bases at V and 3 bases at J, with 17 bases between the two ends. CDR3 nucleotides: TGTGCCAGCAGTGAACCTCGGGCCCACTCCCTCTACGAGCAGTACTTC. Protein product: CASSEPRAHSLYEQYF.

The rearrangement links TRBV4-1 to TRBJ1-4; no reliable D call. V was shortened by 4 bases and J by 8 bases, with 23 bases between the two germline ends. The CDR3 is made up of 17 amino acids. Germline V gene sequence: CDR1 MGHRA, CDR2 YSYEKL. Written as DNA, the CDR3 is TGCGCCAGCAGCCCCCCGGTCGGTGCGGAATGGAGGGAAAAACTGTTTTTT. This sequence encodes CASSPPVGAEWREKLFF.

As concerns this clone: The sample contains more than one DNA sequence encoding this CDR3. The chain employs TRBV19 and TRBJ1-1; a weak D match, TRBD1 (5 bases). The CDR3 is 11 residues long. Trimming left V 3 bases short and J 8 bases short, with 7 bases between. Germline assignment: CDR1 LNHDA and CDR2 SQIVND (reference sequence). The CDR3: CASSIGGEAFF. In DNA, the CDR3 is TGTGCCAGTAGTATTGGGGGAGAAGCTTTCTTT.

V usage is TRBV3-1 (or the pseudogene TRBV3-2) and J usage is TRBJ2-1; possible D gene TRBD2, 7 bases. Looked up from germline, CDR1 is LGHDT and CDR2 is YNNKEL (reference sequence). V lost 0 bases and J 7 bases, leaving 13 bases between the germline ends. This CDR3 comprises 15 residues. For the CDR3, the DNA is TGTGCCAGCAGCCAAGAGGGGGGGGGCCGGAATGAGCAGTTCTTC. It is translated as CASSQEGGGRNEQFF.

V gene TRBV29-1 combines with J gene TRBJ1-6; D unclear. Looked up from germline, CDR1 is SQVTM and CDR2 is ANQGSEA. The CDR3 runs 13 residues. V dropped 2 bases and J dropped 7 bases, with 9 bases sitting between them. The CDR3 nucleotides read TGCAGCGTTGAATGGGCGACCAATTCACCCCTCCACTTT. Translated, it gives CSVEWATNSPLHF.

The chain employs TRBV19 and TRBJ2-3; a weak D match, TRBD1 (6 bases). The germline V and J ends were trimmed by 5 bases and 3 bases, with 9 bases remaining between them. From germline, CDR1 is LNHDA and CDR2 SQIVND (reference sequence). This CDR3 spans 13 amino acids. The CDR3 DNA reads as TGTGCCAGTAGTTCCAGGGGAACAGATACGCAGTATTTT. Translating it yields CASSSRGTDTQYF.

The chain combines TRBV5-1 with TRBJ2-2; D remains unclear. Germline lookup yields CDR1 SGHRS and CDR2 YFSETQ. Trimming pared 4 bases from V and 0 bases from J, leaving 13 bases between. CDR3 length: 16 residues. The CDR3 loop reads CASSPSTAANTGELFF. The DNA for the CDR3 is TGCGCCAGCAGCCCCTCAACGGCCGCGAACACCGGGGAGCTGTTTTTT.

The chain combines TRBV5-6 with TRBJ1-1; 9 nucleotides align to TRBD1. The CDR3 is 14 residues long. V gave up 4 bases and J gave up 5 bases; unmatched junction bases: 6. Looked up from germline, CDR1 is SGHDT and CDR2 is YYEEEE. CDR3 in amino acids: CASSIPGTGTEAFF. CDR3 sequence (DNA): TGTGCCAGCAGCATCCCGGGGACAGGGACTGAAGCTTTCTTT.

The chain couples TRBV6-5 to TRBJ2-7; D gene uncertain. CDR1 is MNHEY, CDR2 SVGAGI, per germline. This CDR3 has 14 amino acids. The germline V and J ends were trimmed by 0 bases and 0 bases, with 6 bases remaining between them. The CDR3 loop reads CASSYSRDSYEQYF. DNA of the CDR3: TGTGCCAGCAGTTACTCCCGTGACTCCTACGAGCAGTACTTC.

J is TRBJ2-3 and V is TRBV14; D is undetermined. The CDR3 covers 13 residues. Between the trimmed V and J ends, which lost 0 bases and 12 bases, there was a span of 13 bases. Germline values: CDR1 SGHDN, CDR2 FVKESK. CDR3 bases: TGTGCCAGCAGCCAAGATTGGTCAGGCCCCCAGTATTTT. Residues: CASSQDWSGPQYF.

The chain has TRBV29-1 and TRBJ1-2; 10 bases are a match to TRBD1. The CDR3 extends over 12 amino acids. Trimming at V came to 4 bases and at J to 6 bases, leaving 2 bases not matched to a gene. Germline V CDR1 and CDR2: SQVTM, ANQGSEA. The CDR3 DNA reads TGCAGCGTTGGGGACAGGGGTAATGGCTACACCTTC. It codes for CSVGDRGNGYTF.

This sequence joins TRBV16 and TRBJ2-7; no clear D. Between the trimmed V and J ends, which lost 4 bases and 5 bases, there was a span of 18 bases. The CDR3 totals 15 residues. Germline loops: CDR1 KGHSY, CDR2 FQNENV. CDR3 bases: TGTGCCAGCAGCCGAGGCCTATCCGGGCGGAACGAGCAGTACTTC. Its protein product is CASSRGLSGRNEQYF.

This clone was seen only once. J is TRBJ1-4 and V is TRBV7-9; 9 bases agree with TRBD1. This CDR3 comprises 17 residues. CDR1 SEHNR and CDR2 FQNEAQ come from the germline V gene (reference sequence). J was trimmed by 5 bases and V by 5 bases; bases with no gene match: 12. CDR3 sequence: CASSPGQGPSRNEKLFF. In DNA form, the CDR3 reads TGTGCCAGCAGCCCGGGACAGGGCCCCAGCAGGAATGAAAAACTGTTTTTT.

The chain couples TRBV19 to TRBJ1-2; D is possibly TRBD1 (5 bases). V was cut by 11 bases and J by 4 bases, with 17 bases left in between. CDR3 length equals 13 residues. Germline V gene data show CDR1 as LNHDA and CDR2 as SQIVND (reference sequence). In DNA form, the CDR3 reads TGTGCCTCAAGAAGGGACGGGGGCTATGGCTACACCTTC. It specifies CASRRDGGYGYTF.

V is TRBV6-5 and J is TRBJ1-2, with D possibly matching TRBD1 (5 bases). V was shortened by 4 bases and J by 0 bases, with 12 bases between the two germline ends. In germline, CDR1 is MNHEY, CDR2 SVGAGI. The CDR3 contains 15 residues. The CDR3 DNA sequence: TGTGCCAGCAGTTTGGTTAGGGGCGCTAACTATGGCTACACCTTC. Translating gives CASSLVRGANYGYTF.

This chain uses TRBV5-4 with TRBJ2-1; weak D call: TRBD2 (5 bases). The CDR3 consists of 16 residues. V lost 5 bases and J 0 bases, leaving 15 bases between the germline ends. Germline loops: CDR1 SGHNT, CDR2 YYREEE (reference sequence). This CDR3 is CASSLGQDYSYNEQFF. The CDR3 DNA reads TGTGCCAGCAGTCTCGGCCAAGACTACTCCTACAATGAGCAGTTCTTC.

This clone was recorded once. V and J are TRBV19 and TRBJ1-2; D is perhaps TRBD1 (5 bases). In germline, CDR1 is LNHDA, CDR2 SQIVND (reference sequence). With 9 bases removed from V and 2 bases from J, the gap between germline ends came to 13 bases. The CDR3 runs to 13 residues. The CDR3 DNA is TGTGCCAGCGCCCCACGACAGAACTATGGCTACACCTTC. Translating it yields CASAPRQNYGYTF.

The chain has TRBV7-9 and TRBJ2-1; weak D call: TRBD2 (6 bases). The germline V gene encodes CDR1 SEHNR and CDR2 FQNEAQ (reference sequence). This CDR3 has 18 residues. V was pared by 3 bases and J by 2 bases, with 20 bases between. This CDR3 is CASSLTLGSGGPYNEQFF. The DNA of the CDR3 is TGTGCCAGCAGCTTGACTTTGGGTAGCGGAGGCCCCTACAATGAGCAGTTCTTC.

The chain has TRBV11-2 and TRBJ1-1; TRBD1 aligns across 7 bases. The CDR3 runs 16 residues. Per the germline V gene, CDR1 is SGHAT and CDR2 is FQNNGV. V shed 5 bases, J shed 0 bases, and the junction held 9 bases outside the gene matches. DNA of the CDR3: TGTGCCAGCAGCGTGGACAGGCCCCGAATGAACACTGAAGCTTTCTTT. It yields the protein CASSVDRPRMNTEAFF. Together with reference TRBV11-2 and TRBJ1-1, the CDR3 gives the full variable domain: EAGVAQSPRYKIIEKRQSVAFWCNPISGHATLYWYQQILGQGPKLLIQFQNNGVVDDSQLPKDRFSAERLKGVDSTLKIQPAKLEDSAVYLCASSVDRPRMNTEAFFGQGTRLTVV.

The chain carries TRBV18 and TRBJ1-3; possible D gene TRBD1, 5 bases. The ends were cut back, 4 bases at V and 3 bases at J, with 13 bases in the middle. Germline CDR1 is KGHSH and CDR2 is LQKENI. The CDR3 has 15 amino acids. Here the CDR3 DNA reads TGTGCCAGCTCACTACAGGAATCTCTTGGAAACACCATATATTTT. Residues: CASSLQESLGNTIYF. Full variable domain (missing parts from reference TRBV18 and TRBJ1-3): NAGVMQNPRHLVRRRGQEARLRCSPMKGHSHVYWYRQLPEEGLKFMVYLQKENIIDESGMPKERFSAEFPKEGPSILRIQQVVRGDSAAYFCASSLQESLGNTIYFGEGSWLTVV.